This T cell receptor beta chain originates from a study of blood T cell repertoires in COVID-19. Germline CDR1 reads ENHRY; CDR2 reads SYGVKD. This CDR3 is 16 amino acids long. The V end lost 3 bases, the J end lost 1 base, and 13 bases lay between the germline ends. The assay was immunoSEQ multiplex PCR, and TCRdb's table has in-frame clones only and misses some. The sample shows some 24,000 clones, about nine tenths of them seen only once. The receptor's source is a man between 65 and 85 years old with acute or convalescent COVID-19. The chain links TRBV10-3 to TRBJ2-1; D perhaps matches TRBD2 (6 bases). The specimen sequenced was peripheral blood. CDR3 coding DNA: TGTGCCATCAGTGAACTGGGCGGGGCTTCCTACAATGAGCAGTTCTTC. Encoded protein: CAISELGGASYNEQFF.